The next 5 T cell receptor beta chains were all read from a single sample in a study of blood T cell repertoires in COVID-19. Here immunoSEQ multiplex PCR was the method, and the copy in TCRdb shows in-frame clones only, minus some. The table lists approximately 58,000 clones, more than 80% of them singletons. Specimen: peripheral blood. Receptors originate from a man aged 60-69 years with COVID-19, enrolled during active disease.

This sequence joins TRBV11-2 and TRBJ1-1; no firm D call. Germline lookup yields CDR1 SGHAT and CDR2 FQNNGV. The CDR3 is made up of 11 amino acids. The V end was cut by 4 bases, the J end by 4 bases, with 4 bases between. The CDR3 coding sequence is TGTGCCAGCAGCTGGCCCACTGAAGCTTTCTTT. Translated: CASSWPTEAFF.

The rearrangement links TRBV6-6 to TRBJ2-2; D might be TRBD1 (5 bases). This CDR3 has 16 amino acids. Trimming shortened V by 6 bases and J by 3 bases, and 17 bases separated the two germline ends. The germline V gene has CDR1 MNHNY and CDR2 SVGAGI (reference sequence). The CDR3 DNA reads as TGTGCCAGCAGGGACGACAGCACGTCGGACACCGGGGAGCTGTTTTTT. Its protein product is CASRDDSTSDTGELFF.

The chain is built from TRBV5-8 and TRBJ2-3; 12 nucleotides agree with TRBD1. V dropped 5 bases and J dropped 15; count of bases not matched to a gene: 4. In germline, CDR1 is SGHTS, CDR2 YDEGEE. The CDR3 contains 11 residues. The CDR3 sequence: CASRGQGAIYF. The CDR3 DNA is TGTGCCAGCAGGGGACAGGGGGCTATATATTTT.

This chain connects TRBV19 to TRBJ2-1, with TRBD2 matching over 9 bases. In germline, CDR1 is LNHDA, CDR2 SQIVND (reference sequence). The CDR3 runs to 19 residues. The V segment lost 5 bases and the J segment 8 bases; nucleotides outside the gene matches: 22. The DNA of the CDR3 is TGTGCCAGTAGTCCCAGACAGGGTCTTTGGACTAGCGTTGCGGATGAGCAGTTCTTC. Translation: CASSPRQGLWTSVADEQFF. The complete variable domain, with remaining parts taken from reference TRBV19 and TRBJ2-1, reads DGGITQSPKYLFRKEGQNVTLSCEQNLNHDAMYWYRQDPGQGLRLIYYSQIVNDFQKGDIAEGYSVSREKKESFPLTVTSAQKNPTAFYLCASSPRQGLWTSVADEQFFGPGTRLTVL.

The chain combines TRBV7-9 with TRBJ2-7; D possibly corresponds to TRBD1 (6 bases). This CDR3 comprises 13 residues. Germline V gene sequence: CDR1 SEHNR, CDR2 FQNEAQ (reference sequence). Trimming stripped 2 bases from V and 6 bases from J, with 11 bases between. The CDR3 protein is CASSLYSGAEQYF. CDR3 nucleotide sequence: TGTGCCAGCAGCTTATATTCAGGGGCCGAGCAGTACTTC.